The 27 T cell receptor beta chains below were found in one sample sequenced in a study of cytomegalovirus exposure and HLA in healthy donors. Primers for the PCR totalled 60 Vbeta and 13 Jbeta. Some clones are missing from TCRdb's copy, which holds only in-frame ones; the method was immunoSEQ multiplex PCR. The table includes some 100,000 clones, more than 75% detected once. Sequenced material: PBMCs. The receptors derive from a woman aged 50 to 60 in good health and CMV-seropositive.

The rearrangement uses TRBV4-2 and TRBJ1-1; D may be TRBD1 (6 bases). The CDR3 is 15 residues long. V was cut by 2 bases and J by 0 bases, with 10 bases left in between. The germline CDR1 and CDR2 sequences are LGHNA and YNFKEQ. CDR3 coding DNA: TGTGCCAGCAGCCAACCAGACAGGATGAACACTGAAGCTTTCTTT. Its translation is CASSQPDRMNTEAFF.

This rearrangement joins TRBV30 to TRBJ2-1; 8 positions match TRBD2. The CDR3 runs 17 residues. J lost 8 bases, V lost 0 bases, and 15 bases had no gene match. Germline CDR1 is GTSNPN and CDR2 is SVGIG (reference sequence). The CDR3 DNA follows: TGTGCCTGGAGTGTGGGAGCGGGAGCCCCTCTAGGGGATGAGCAGTTCTTC. It translates to CAWSVGAGAPLGDEQFF.

The genes are TRBV4-2 and TRBJ1-1; tentative D call: TRBD1 (6 bases). CDR3 length: 15 residues. Germline-derived CDR1 and CDR2 are LGHNA and YNFKEQ. Between the trimmed V and J ends, which lost 1 base and 1 base, there was a span of 10 bases. The CDR3 is CASSQGEGQNTEAFF. DNA of the CDR3: TGTGCCAGCAGCCAAGGTGAGGGACAGAACACTGAAGCTTTCTTT.

The chain uses TRBV28 and TRBJ1-1; D not certain. V was pared by 5 bases and J by 5 bases, with 12 bases between. The germline CDR1 and CDR2 sequences are MDHEN and SYDVKM. This CDR3 comprises 13 residues. The CDR3 loop is CASSQTTLTEAFF. For the CDR3, the DNA is TGTGCCAGCAGTCAGACGACTTTGACTGAAGCTTTCTTT.

About this clone: At one boundary the junction diverges from the germline segment, which might be a read error. The chain joins TRBV7-9 to TRBJ2-7, with D perhaps matching TRBD2 (6 bases). This CDR3 contains 14 residues. Germline V lookup: CDR1 SEHNR, CDR2 FQNEAQ (reference sequence). The CDR3, as DNA: TGTGCCAGCAGCTCGGGACTGGGGACCTACGGGCAGTACTTC. As protein: CASSSGLGTYGQYF. Variable domain in full (rest from reference TRBV7-9 and TRBJ2-7): DTGVSQNPRHKITKRGQNVTFRCDPISEHNRLYWYRQTLGQGPEFLTYFQNEAQLEKSRLLSDRFSAERPKGSFSTLEIQRTEQGDSAMYLCASSSGLGTYGQYFGPGTRLTVT.

In DNA, the CDR3 is TGTGCCTGGAGTGGGACTGCGAACACCGGGGAGCTGTTTTTT. This translates into CAWSGTANTGELFF. This chain joins TRBV30 and TRBJ2-2; the D gene is possibly TRBD2 (5 bases). The CDR3 sequence is 14 residues long. Germline loops: CDR1 GTSNPN, CDR2 SVGIG (reference sequence). Trimming took 1 base from V and 0 from J, leaving 6 bases between them.

This clone was observed a handful of times. The V gene is TRBV28, the J gene TRBJ2-7; the match to TRBD2 covers 8 bases. The ends lost 7 bases at V and 4 bases at J; junction bases unmatched: 9. Per germline, CDR1 MDHEN and CDR2 SYDVKM. The CDR3 spans 14 residues. As DNA, the CDR3 is TGTGCCAGCAACCTAGCGGGTCGAGTATACGAGCAGTACTTC. Amino acids: CASNLAGRVYEQYF.

The rearrangement joins TRBV18 to TRBJ1-6; 8 nucleotides align to TRBD1. Looked up from germline, CDR1 is KGHSH and CDR2 is LQKENI. The CDR3 totals 15 residues. V shed 3 bases and J 7 bases; nucleotides not matched to a gene: 5. CDR3 protein: CASSPGQGGNSPLHF. CDR3 nucleotide sequence: TGTGCCAGCTCACCTGGACAGGGAGGAAATTCACCCCTCCACTTT.

This clone showed up just a few times. The V call is TRBV29-1, the J call TRBJ1-1, with D tentatively TRBD1 (6 bases). Germline assignment: CDR1 SQVTM and CDR2 ANQGSEA. This CDR3 contains 11 residues. V dropped 6 bases and J dropped 8 bases, with 13 bases sitting between them. CDR3: CSVGRGQEAFF. In DNA, the CDR3 is TGCAGCGTAGGCAGGGGACAAGAAGCTTTCTTT.

This chain connects TRBV7-9 to TRBJ2-5; D gene unclear. V was pared by 4 bases and J by 2 bases, with 14 bases between. The CDR3 spans 15 residues. Germline-derived CDR1 and CDR2 are SEHNR and FQNEAQ (reference sequence). The CDR3 protein is CASSSDWIAQETQYF. CDR3 sequence (DNA): TGTGCCAGCAGCTCCGACTGGATAGCTCAAGAGACCCAGTACTTC.

This clone was found a few times. The gene calls are TRBV19 and TRBJ2-7; a weak D match, TRBD1 (5 bases). The germline V gene encodes CDR1 LNHDA and CDR2 SQIVND (reference sequence). This CDR3 region has 14 residues. V dropped 6 bases and J dropped 3 bases, with 15 bases sitting between them. The CDR3 region is CASSWTIDRYEQYF. Here the CDR3 DNA reads TGTGCCAGTAGCTGGACAATAGACCGCTACGAGCAGTACTTC.

This clone was found a few times. This chain links TRBV19 with TRBJ1-2; a possible D gene is TRBD1 (6 bases). Per the germline V gene, CDR1 is LNHDA and CDR2 is SQIVND (reference sequence). CDR3 size: 15 residues. The V end was cut by 7 bases, the J end by 5 bases, with 20 bases between. The CDR3 region has the DNA TGTGCCAGTACCCCCGCGGGGGGGGGCGCGTATGGCTACACCTTC. The encoded protein is CASTPAGGGAYGYTF.

The chain uses TRBV7-3 and TRBJ1-2, with D unclear. The length of the CDR3 is 15 residues. Germline loops: CDR1 SGHTA, CDR2 FQGTGA. V was pared by 0 bases and J by 8 bases, with 16 bases between. The CDR3 nucleotides are TGTGCCAGCAGCTTAACTATCGGGTCCGTCAGCGGCTACACCTTC. Translated, it gives CASSLTIGSVSGYTF.

The V and J genes are TRBV27 and TRBJ2-6; a possible D gene is TRBD1 (5 bases). This CDR3 contains 14 residues. The germline V and J ends were trimmed by 5 bases and 10 bases, with 15 bases remaining between them. Germline loops: CDR1 MNHEY, CDR2 SMNVEV (reference sequence). The CDR3, as DNA: TGTGCCAGCAGTAGAGAGGACACCCTGAACGTCCTGACTTTC. The encoded protein is CASSREDTLNVLTF.

The rearrangement joins TRBV5-1 to TRBJ2-1, with TRBD2 identical over 7 bases. This CDR3 region has 14 residues. Germline V gives CDR1 SGHRS, CDR2 YFSETQ. The ends lost 3 bases at V and 6 bases at J; junction bases unmatched: 6. The CDR3 protein is CASSSRGSGNEQFF. The CDR3 DNA is TGCGCCAGCAGCTCACGCGGGAGTGGCAATGAGCAGTTCTTC.

V usage is TRBV18 and J usage is TRBJ2-3; weak D call: TRBD1 (5 bases). The V end was cut by 3 bases, the J end by 1 base, with 11 bases between. Germline V lookup: CDR1 KGHSH, CDR2 LQKENI. CDR3 length equals 15 residues. CDR3 DNA sequence: TGTGCCAGCTCACCCGACAGCATCCGCACAGATACGCAGTATTTT. As protein: CASSPDSIRTDTQYF.

The CDR3 sequence: CASSWTAANTGELFF. DNA of the CDR3: TGTGCCAGCAGCTGGACAGCTGCGAACACCGGGGAGCTGTTTTTT. V gene TRBV5-6 combines with J gene TRBJ2-2, with TRBD1 as a possible D gene (6 bases). The CDR3 has 15 amino acids. Germline CDR1 SGHDT, CDR2 YYEEEE. The V end was cut by 3 bases, the J end by 0 bases, with 9 bases between.

V gene TRBV29-1 combines with J gene TRBJ1-2; D gene uncertain. Germline CDR1 and CDR2: SQVTM and ANQGSEA. The CDR3 sequence is 13 residues long. The V end lost 6 bases, the J end lost 3 bases, and 14 bases lay between the germline ends. The CDR3 sequence is CSVESDGHYGYTF. The CDR3 DNA follows: TGCAGCGTGGAATCAGATGGGCACTATGGCTACACCTTC.

The V and J genes are TRBV6-1 and TRBJ1-1; maybe TRBD1 (5 bases). V shed 2 bases and J shed 6 bases, with 16 bases lying between them. In germline, CDR1 is MNHNS, CDR2 SASEGT. This CDR3 is 15 amino acids long. The CDR3 spells CASSERSRVSPEAFF. In DNA, the CDR3 is TGTGCCAGCAGTGAAAGAAGCAGGGTATCTCCTGAAGCTTTCTTT.

This clone is medium-sized within its sample. The chain links TRBV4-1 to TRBJ1-2, with TRBD1 as a possible D gene (6 bases). The CDR3 extends over 16 amino acids. Germline V gene data show CDR1 as MGHRA and CDR2 as YSYEKL. V was cut by 0 bases and J by 0 bases, with 11 bases left in between. CDR3: CASSQETGNSNYGYTF. Here the CDR3 DNA reads TGCGCCAGCAGCCAAGAAACAGGGAATTCTAACTATGGCTACACCTTC.

The chain joins TRBV19 to TRBJ2-7, with a weak D call TRBD2 (5 bases). The CDR3 has 15 amino acids. V gave up 6 bases and J gave up 2 bases, with 17 bases separating them. The germline CDR1 and CDR2 sequences are LNHDA and SQIVND (reference sequence). For the CDR3, the DNA is TGTGCCAGTAGCCCCCTTGAGGGCGCTCCCTACGAGCAGTACTTC. Its translation is CASSPLEGAPYEQYF.

This chain joins TRBV4-1 and TRBJ1-1, with a tentative D call TRBD1 (5 bases). The CDR3 sequence is 14 residues long. CDR1 and CDR2 (germline): MGHRA, YSYEKL. V gave up 4 bases and J gave up 5 bases, with 14 bases separating them. CDR3 loop: CASSRATGRTEAFF. CDR3 nucleotide sequence: TGCGCCAGCAGCCGGGCAACAGGTCGAACTGAAGCTTTCTTT.

The chain joins TRBV4-2 to TRBJ2-2, with TRBD2 matching over 10 bases. Trimming took 4 bases from V and 8 from J; bases not matched to a gene: 4. The CDR3 has 14 amino acids. CDR1 is LGHNA, CDR2 YNFKEQ, per germline. The CDR3 loop reads CASSPGLASGELFF. CDR3 DNA: TGTGCCAGCAGCCCGGGACTAGCGAGTGGGGAGCTGTTTTTT.

This clone has just a few counts. This chain joins TRBV11-3 and TRBJ1-5; 10 nucleotides line up with TRBD1. Per germline, CDR1 SGHNT and CDR2 YENEEA. CDR3 size: 15 residues. J was trimmed by 5 bases and V by 5 bases; bases with no gene match: 6. The CDR3, as DNA: TGTGCCAGCAGCCGATGGACAGGGGGGTATCAGCCCCAGCATTTT. Its protein is CASSRWTGGYQPQHF.

This clone has just a few counts. This chain connects TRBV30 to TRBJ1-6; 7 bases fit TRBD1. Germline values: CDR1 GTSNPN, CDR2 SVGIG (reference sequence). Trimming took 4 bases from V and 7 from J; bases not matched to a gene: 13. This CDR3 is built from 16 residues. The CDR3 loop reads CAWTLLNRGGNSPLHF. CDR3 nucleotides: TGTGCCTGGACACTATTAAACAGGGGCGGGAATTCACCCCTCCACTTT.

V and J are TRBV5-4 and TRBJ1-2; 8 bases align to TRBD1. Trimming at V came to 5 bases and at J to 14 bases, leaving 11 bases not matched to a gene. The germline V gene encodes CDR1 SGHNT and CDR2 YYREEE (reference sequence). This CDR3 has 12 amino acids. CDR3 nucleotide sequence: TGTGCCAGCAGACCCCTACAGGGGGGGTTTACCTTC. Amino acids: CASRPLQGGFTF.

This chain connects TRBV2 to TRBJ2-6, with D hard to call. The CDR3 totals 15 residues. Germline V gene sequence: CDR1 SNHLY, CDR2 FYNNEI. The ends were cut back, 3 bases at V and 3 bases at J, with 9 bases in the middle. The CDR3 here is CASSEESGGANVLTF. CDR3 DNA sequence: TGTGCCAGCAGTGAGGAGAGTGGTGGGGCCAACGTCCTGACTTTC.